This T cell receptor (beta chain) was sequenced for a study of blood T cells in healthy people across ages. Study-wide results and caveats: The percentage of naive T cells correlated strongly with TCR beta diversity. Using unsorted PBMCs precluded a conclusive naive versus antigen-experienced comparison. Per million T cells, the diversity of TCR beta decreased roughly linearly as age advanced.

With respect to this clonotype: What it binds is unknown.

The germline CDR1 and CDR2 sequences are MNHEY and SMNVEV (reference sequence). The CDR3 is 12 amino acids. V shed 8 bases and J 9 bases; nucleotides not matched to a gene: 7. Each sample yielded at least 6 million isolated PBMCs. A second PCR, run for about 7 to 11 cycles, used a sample-barcoded 5' primer plus a J-beta primer mix. TCRdb passed the 5' RACE reads through MiXCR, listing each CDR3 protein once. The sample lists over a million distinct CDR3 sequences; 45% were seen once. Source material: blood. This sequence originates from a woman in her sixties or seventies in good health. The chain couples TRBV27 to TRBJ1-5; 7 bases fit TRBD1. This CDR3 reads CASGEGARPQHF. Here the CDR3 DNA reads TGTGCCAGCGGCGAGGGGGCGCGGCCCCAGCATTTT.